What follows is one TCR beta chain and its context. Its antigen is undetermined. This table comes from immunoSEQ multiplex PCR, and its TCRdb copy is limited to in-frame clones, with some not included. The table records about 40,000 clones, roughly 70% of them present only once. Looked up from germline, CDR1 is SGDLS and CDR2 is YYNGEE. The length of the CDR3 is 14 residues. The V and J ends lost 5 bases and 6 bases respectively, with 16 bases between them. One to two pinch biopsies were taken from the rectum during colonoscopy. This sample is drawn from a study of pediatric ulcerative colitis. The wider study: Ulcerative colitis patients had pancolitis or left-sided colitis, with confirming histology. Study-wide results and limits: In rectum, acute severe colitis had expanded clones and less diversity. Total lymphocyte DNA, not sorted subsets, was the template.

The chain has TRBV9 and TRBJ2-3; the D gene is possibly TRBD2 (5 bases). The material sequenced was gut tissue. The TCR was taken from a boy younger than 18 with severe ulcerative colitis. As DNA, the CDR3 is TGTGCCAGCAGTCTTGGCACTGGGGAGGATACGCAGTATTTT. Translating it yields CASSLGTGEDTQYF.